The sequence of this T cell receptor (beta chain) was determined in a study of cytomegalovirus exposure and HLA in healthy donors. Study-wide points: An assumption of roughly uniform sequencing depth across donors underlay the presence/absence analyses. In a later analysis, at a false discovery rate of 0.05, 17,000 or so TCR beta sequences matched HLA alleles.

In the PCR, 60 Vbeta and 13 Jbeta primers were used. Some clones are missing from TCRdb's copy, which holds only in-frame ones; the method was immunoSEQ multiplex PCR. This sample has hundreds of thousands of clones, with nearly 80% found just once. Turning to this clone: Its specificity is unknown.

Trimming shortened V by 0 bases and J by 8 bases, and 10 bases separated the two germline ends. In germline, CDR1 is MNHNY, CDR2 SVGAGI (reference sequence). The CDR3 covers 13 residues. The J gene is TRBJ1-2, the V gene TRBV6-6, with D possibly matching TRBD1 (5 bases). Material: PBMCs. This sequence originates from a male donor in good health and CMV-seronegative. DNA of the CDR3: TGTGCCAGCAGTTACTCTACCGGGGGAGGCTACACCTTC. This translates into CASSYSTGGGYTF.